Listed below are T cell receptor beta chains from one sample, sequenced in a study of identical twins. TCRdb analysed the 5' RACE reads with MiXCR anew, one entry per CDR3 protein. The table lists around 300,000 distinct CDR3 sequences, 6.5% to 9.5% of them singletons. This sample was also put to use in a study of yellow fever vaccine responses in identical twins.

Sequencing was performed on memory (CD45RO+) T cells sorted from blood. The receptors stem from a woman between 18 and 29 years old in good health. CDR3s leave out the opening cysteine and the closing phenylalanine or tryptophan. The order of the fields is V gene, clone size, J gene, CDR3 protein. Where a row states a size, it is once, few, many or the class of an expanded clone; other rows omit it.

V: TRBV7-2; size: -; J: TRBJ1-5; CDR3: ASSSGLQNQPQH
V: TRBV5-6; size: -; J: TRBJ1-1; CDR3: ASSSGTLSWTEAF
V: TRBV2; size: -; J: TRBJ1-3; CDR3: ASSAMTVNSGNTIY
V: TRBV28; size: -; J: TRBJ1-5; CDR3: ASSIPGIPNQPQH
V: TRBV3-1; size: -; J: TRBJ2-1; CDR3: ASSQARAIYNEQF
V: TRBV5-1; size: -; J: TRBJ2-1; CDR3: ASSASNAYNEQF
V: TRBV11-2; size: few; J: TRBJ1-4; CDR3: ASSLGDRRLEKLF
V: TRBV20-1; size: -; J: TRBJ2-1; CDR3: SASKDYNEQF
V: TRBV6-5; size: -; J: TRBJ1-3; CDR3: ASSYGTEGNTIY
V: TRBV27; size: many; J: TRBJ1-2; CDR3: ASSFNYGYT
V: TRBV2; size: once; J: TRBJ2-7; CDR3: ASGGQQY
V: TRBV27; size: -; J: TRBJ1-4; CDR3: ASSPEKANEKLF
V: TRBV7-2; size: few; J: TRBJ2-5; CDR3: ASSPGQGGTETQY
V: TRBV6-4; size: -; J: TRBJ2-1; CDR3: ASSDSTGALDEQF
V: TRBV19; size: -; J: TRBJ2-2; CDR3: ASLSWSGTGELF
V: TRBV12-3/TRBV12-4; size: many; J: TRBJ1-3; CDR3: ASSLTGGNTIY
V: TRBV6-1; size: few; J: TRBJ1-5; CDR3: ATAVDSNQPQH
V: TRBV24-1; size: many; J: TRBJ2-1; CDR3: ATSDLAGGSSYNEQF
V: TRBV6-4; size: -; J: TRBJ2-3; CDR3: ASSSSASTDTQY
V: TRBV19; size: -; J: TRBJ2-7; CDR3: ASSMKAGYEQY
V: TRBV12-3/TRBV12-4; size: few; J: TRBJ2-3; CDR3: ASSPGGVRTDTQY
V: TRBV18; size: -; J: TRBJ1-4; CDR3: ASSPEGSNEKLF
V: TRBV20-1; size: many; J: TRBJ2-1; CDR3: SALAGLNPAGQF
V: TRBV7-7; size: many; J: TRBJ2-2; CDR3: ASSLGPSNTGELF
V: TRBV7-6; size: -; J: TRBJ1-1; CDR3: ASSLRPLTRGSNTEAF
V: TRBV4-2; size: many; J: TRBJ2-1; CDR3: ASSPGGYEQF
V: TRBV7-3; size: many; J: TRBJ2-3; CDR3: ASSLISSGSADTQY
V: TRBV12-3/TRBV12-4; size: many; J: TRBJ1-5; CDR3: ASSQTFGYSNQPQH